The 20 T cell receptor beta chains in this list originate from one sample, sequenced in a study of blood T cells in healthy people across ages. Using a J-beta primer mix together with a sample-barcoded 5' primer, a second PCR was run for roughly 6 to 11 cycles. Each CDR3 protein is one row after TCRdb ran MiXCR on the 5' RACE reads. Altogether hundreds of thousands of distinct CDR3 sequences are present, 62% being singletons, with the ten largest covering around 30%. Sequencing was carried out using blood. The receptors shown here come from a man aged 25 to 40 in good health.

The J gene is TRBJ2-5, the V gene TRBV7-2; 9 bases fit TRBD2. After removal of 2 bases from V and 9 bases from J, the junction contained 19 bases not matched to a gene. CDR3 length: 18 amino acids. Per germline, CDR1 SGHTA and CDR2 FQGNSA. CDR3 in amino acids: CASSLKLGLAPVSAAQYF. CDR3 nucleotides: TGTGCCAGCAGCTTAAAACTAGGACTAGCGCCCGTGTCGGCGGCCCAGTACTTC.

This clonotype was picked up many times. This chain joins TRBV7-2 and TRBJ2-3, with TRBD2 matching 7 bases. Trimming cost V 4 bases and J 0 bases; bases outside gene matches: 4. Germline V gene data show CDR1 as SGHTA and CDR2 as FQGNSA. CDR3 length equals 15 residues. CDR3 in amino acids: CASSSKRGSTDTQYF. CDR3 sequence (DNA): TGTGCCAGCAGCTCTAAGCGGGGAAGCACAGATACGCAGTATTTT.

This chain links TRBV5-1 with TRBJ2-1, with a weak D call TRBD2 (6 bases). The germline gives CDR1 SGHRS, CDR2 YFSETQ. This CDR3 region has 16 residues. The V end lost 4 bases, the J end lost 5 bases, and 19 bases lay between the germline ends. DNA of the CDR3: TGCGCCAGCAGCCCACCTTGGGAGGACACCCACAATGAGCAGTTCTTC. The encoded protein is CASSPPWEDTHNEQFF.

The chain recombines TRBV7-6 with TRBJ2-1; a possible D gene is TRBD1 (6 bases). V lost 6 bases, J lost 8 bases, and 11 bases lay in between. The CDR3 loop spans 12 amino acids. CDR1 is SGHVS and CDR2 is FNYEAQ in the germline V gene. This CDR3 is CASSHRVHEQFF. In nucleotides, the CDR3 is TGTGCCAGCAGTCACAGGGTCCATGAGCAGTTCTTC.

The chain recombines TRBV12-3 or TRBV12-4 with TRBJ1-2; 8 bases match TRBD1. This CDR3 region has 15 residues. Trimming cost V 4 bases and J 4 bases; bases outside gene matches: 8. CDR3 protein: CASSSRDRMVYGYTF. Here the CDR3 DNA reads TGTGCCAGCAGTTCTAGGGACAGGATGGTCTATGGCTACACCTTC.

The chain employs TRBV5-1 and TRBJ1-6; D unresolved. The germline V and J ends were trimmed by 0 bases and 10 bases, with 14 bases remaining between them. CDR1 and CDR2 (germline): SGHRS, YFSETQ. This CDR3 is built from 15 residues. The CDR3 DNA reads TGCGCCAGCAGCTTGGTGGCAGAGGTAAAGTCACCCCTCCACTTT. It codes for CASSLVAEVKSPLHF.

CDR3 region: CASSPRLEVTDTQYF. CDR3 DNA: TGTGCCAGCAGCCCACGCCTTGAGGTCACAGATACGCAGTATTTT. V usage is TRBV9 and J usage is TRBJ2-3; no reliable D call. V was pared by 4 bases and J by 2 bases, with 14 bases between. Germline V lookup: CDR1 SGDLS, CDR2 YYNGEE. This CDR3 is 15 amino acids long.

V is TRBV30 and J is TRBJ2-3; D may match TRBD1 or TRBD2 (6 bases each). Trimming pared 7 bases from V and 3 bases from J, leaving 14 bases between. The CDR3 totals 13 residues. Germline loops: CDR1 GTSNPN, CDR2 SVGIG (reference sequence). The CDR3 sequence is CASTGAPTDTQYF. The CDR3 coding sequence is TGTGCCTCGACGGGGGCACCTACAGATACGCAGTATTTT.

V is TRBV28 and J is TRBJ1-4; tentatively, D is TRBD1 (6 bases). From germline, CDR1 is MDHEN and CDR2 SYDVKM. Trimming removed 5 bases at V and 3 bases at J, with 10 bases between. The CDR3 runs 14 residues. The CDR3 bases are TGTGCCAGCAGTCCAGGGGTGGCTAATGAAAAACTGTTTTTT. It yields the protein CASSPGVANEKLFF.

The CDR3 is CASSMAGGAGANVLTF. In DNA, the CDR3 is TGTGCCAGCAGCATGGCAGGGGGCGCTGGGGCCAACGTCCTGACTTTC. The chain carries TRBV7-9 and TRBJ2-6, with 8 bases aligning to TRBD1. J was trimmed by 2 bases and V by 5 bases; bases with no gene match: 5. The germline gives CDR1 SEHNR, CDR2 FQNEAQ (reference sequence). The CDR3 extends over 16 amino acids.

The CDR3 DNA reads as TGTGCCAGCAGCTTAATATACTATGGCTACACCTTC. Translation gives CASSLIYYGYTF. The V call is TRBV7-3, the J call TRBJ1-2, with no clear D. CDR1 SGHTA and CDR2 FQGTGA come from the germline V gene. The CDR3 extends over 12 amino acids. V lost 1 base to trimming and J lost 3 bases, with 3 bases between them.

This clonotype was seen only a few times. The chain joins TRBV10-3 to TRBJ2-5, with 7 nucleotides matching TRBD1. Per the germline V gene, CDR1 is ENHRY and CDR2 is SYGVKD. J lost 5 bases, V lost 3 bases, and 6 bases had no gene match. The CDR3 has 14 residues. The CDR3 region has the DNA TGTGCCATCAGTGACTCGACAGGGCGGGAGACCCAGTACTTC. Its translation: CAISDSTGRETQYF.

This chain joins TRBV6-5 and TRBJ2-5; D possibly corresponds to TRBD1 (5 bases). This CDR3 has 17 amino acids. The germline CDR1 and CDR2 sequences are MNHEY and SVGAGI. The V gene lost 4 bases and the J gene lost 1 base, with 19 bases spanning the gap. CDR3 loop: CASSSSPAQGPQETQYF. In nucleotides, the CDR3 is TGTGCCAGCAGTTCTTCCCCCGCCCAGGGCCCCCAAGAGACCCAGTACTTC.

The chain has TRBV4-1 and TRBJ2-1, with 8 bases identical to TRBD2. From germline, CDR1 is MGHRA and CDR2 YSYEKL. The V and J ends lost 2 bases and 0 bases, in that order; junction bases with no gene match: 9. The CDR3 spans 18 residues. The CDR3 sequence is CASSQSSAGGRSYNEQFF. CDR3 nucleotide sequence: TGCGCCAGCAGCCAATCATCTGCGGGGGGCCGCTCCTACAATGAGCAGTTCTTC.

The chain carries TRBV9 and TRBJ2-2; D call uncertain. The V gene's germline CDR1 is SGDLS and CDR2 YYNGEE. V lost 5 bases and J lost 1, with 9 bases in between. The CDR3 covers 14 residues. Written as DNA, the CDR3 is TGTGCCAGCAGGCGGACGGGGAACACCGGGGAGCTGTTTTTT. It codes for CASRRTGNTGELFF. Together with reference TRBV9 and TRBJ2-2, the CDR3 gives the full variable domain: DSGVTQTPKHLITATGQRVTLRCSPRSGDLSVYWYQQSLDQGLQFLIQYYNGEERAKGNILERFSAQQFPDLHSELNLSSLELGDSALYFCASRRTGNTGELFFGEGSRLTVL.

The rearrangement links TRBV7-2 to TRBJ2-7; D is perhaps TRBD2 (6 bases). Between the trimmed V and J ends, which lost 5 bases and 2 bases, there was a span of 19 bases. In germline, CDR1 is SGHTA, CDR2 FQGNSA. The CDR3 has 16 residues. The CDR3 region is CASSPTLSGSTYEQYF. The CDR3 region has the DNA TGTGCCAGCAGCCCCACCCTTAGCGGCTCAACCTACGAGCAGTACTTC.

V is TRBV7-3 and J is TRBJ1-2; D is possibly TRBD1 (5 bases). The ends were cut back, 5 bases at V and 6 bases at J, with 13 bases in the middle. This CDR3 contains 13 residues. Per germline, CDR1 SGHTA and CDR2 FQGTGA. The CDR3 loop is CASSMSPGNGYTF. Here the CDR3 DNA reads TGTGCCAGCAGCATGTCCCCAGGGAATGGCTACACCTTC.

V gene TRBV6-6 combines with J gene TRBJ1-2; D is ambiguous. In germline, CDR1 is MNHNY, CDR2 SVGAGI (reference sequence). The CDR3 runs 14 residues. Deletions cut 6 bases from V and 4 bases from J, with 15 bases between. For the CDR3, the DNA is TGTGCCAGCAGCCACCATGGAGGGCCCTATGGCTACACCTTC. It translates to CASSHHGGPYGYTF.

CDR3 nucleotide sequence: TGTGCCAGCAGCTTAGTTTATGGGACCGGGGAGCTGTTTTTT. This sequence encodes CASSLVYGTGELFF. V is TRBV11-3 and J is TRBJ2-2; no clear D. Germline V gene data show CDR1 as SGHNT and CDR2 as YENEEA. This CDR3 has 14 amino acids. Trimming took 1 base from V and 5 from J, leaving 8 bases between them.

In its sample, this clonotype was seen a few times. For the CDR3, the DNA is TGTGCCAGCAGCTTAGTCCTCTTTTTCTCCTACGAGCAGTACTTC. Encoded protein: CASSLVLFFSYEQYF. The chain joins TRBV7-2 to TRBJ2-7; D ambiguous. Trimming removed 1 base from V and 0 bases from J, with 10 bases in between. CDR3 size: 15 residues. Per the germline V gene, CDR1 is SGHTA and CDR2 is FQGNSA.